This T cell receptor (beta chain) stems from a study of cytomegalovirus exposure and HLA in healthy donors. In regard to this clone: Its antigen is as yet unknown.

Study-level findings and limits: Analysis was carried out at a later point, and it linked a missense DCLRE1C variant to TCR beta V- and J-gene trimming. Cytomegalovirus-associated TCR beta chains were listed, numbering more than 150.

This CDR3 region has 15 residues. Trimming stripped 0 bases from V and 1 base from J, with 11 bases between. In germline, CDR1 is SGDLS, CDR2 YYNGEE. The PCR employed 60 Vbeta primers together with 13 Jbeta primers. The protocol was immunoSEQ multiplex PCR, while the TCRdb copy is restricted to in-frame clones and leaves out a portion. The repertoire holds under 200,000 clones, with approximately 80% as singletons. This TCR derives from a woman between 18 and 30 years old in good health and CMV-seronegative. The chain uses TRBV9 and TRBJ2-7; possible D gene TRBD1, 5 bases. The sequencing sample was made of PBMCs. CDR3 DNA: TGTGCCAGCAGCGTAGGACAGCCGCCGTCCTACGAGCAGTACTTC. Its translation is CASSVGQPPSYEQYF.